This T cell receptor beta chain is drawn from a study of T cells in Graves' hyperthyroidism and ophthalmopathy. Whole-study findings and limits: Most clonotypes expanded in thyroid above 0.001 were likewise present in blood.

The CDR3 regions of TCR beta were amplified from RNA transcripts. When the TCR CDR3 underwent first-round RT-PCR, the HTBI primer set was used. From the multiplex PCR reads, TCRdb called clonotypes with MiXCR, one entry per CDR3 protein. Of 600,000 to 700,000 distinct CDR3 sequences in the sample, 45% were seen once. Concerning this clonotype: Its antigen is not identified. No DNA is shown, since the ends of the CDR3 on it are uncertain; the CDR3 is the one TCRdb lists.

Counting both end residues, the CDR3 totals 13 amino acids. CDR1 and CDR2 from the germline V gene are SGHTA and FQGTGA. The TCR comes from an adult man with Graves' disease, either hyperthyroidism or ophthalmopathy (not recorded which). V usage is TRBV7-3 and J usage is TRBJ1-1; no check of the table's D call, TRBD1, against the DNA was made. The sequencing input was peripheral blood or thyroid tissue (not recorded which). The CDR3 here is CASSFLERAEAFF.